The present T cell receptor (beta chain) was sequenced within a study of cytomegalovirus exposure and HLA in healthy donors. For the study at large: Within an early data release were tens of millions of unique TCRs drawn from HLA-typed donors.

The PCR made use of 60 Vbeta and 13 Jbeta primers. Measured with immunoSEQ multiplex PCR; TCRdb has only the in-frame clones, and not every one. This table has 150,000 to 200,000 clones, over 60% appearing once. Regarding this clone: Its cognate antigen is unknown.

CDR1 and CDR2 (germline): SGHTA, FQGNSA. The CDR3 has 12 amino acids. Trimming took off 4 bases at V and 7 bases at J, with 10 bases between the two ends. Study-level results: About 87% or about 30% of the time was how often most TCR beta V segments were productive, according to an earlier analysis.

The rearrangement uses TRBV7-2 and TRBJ2-5, with unresolved D. The specimen was PBMCs. The TCR was taken from a male donor in good health and CMV-seronegative. The CDR3 here is CASSSNGRTQYF. The CDR3 nucleotides are TGTGCCAGCAGCTCAAATGGGCGGACCCAGTACTTC.